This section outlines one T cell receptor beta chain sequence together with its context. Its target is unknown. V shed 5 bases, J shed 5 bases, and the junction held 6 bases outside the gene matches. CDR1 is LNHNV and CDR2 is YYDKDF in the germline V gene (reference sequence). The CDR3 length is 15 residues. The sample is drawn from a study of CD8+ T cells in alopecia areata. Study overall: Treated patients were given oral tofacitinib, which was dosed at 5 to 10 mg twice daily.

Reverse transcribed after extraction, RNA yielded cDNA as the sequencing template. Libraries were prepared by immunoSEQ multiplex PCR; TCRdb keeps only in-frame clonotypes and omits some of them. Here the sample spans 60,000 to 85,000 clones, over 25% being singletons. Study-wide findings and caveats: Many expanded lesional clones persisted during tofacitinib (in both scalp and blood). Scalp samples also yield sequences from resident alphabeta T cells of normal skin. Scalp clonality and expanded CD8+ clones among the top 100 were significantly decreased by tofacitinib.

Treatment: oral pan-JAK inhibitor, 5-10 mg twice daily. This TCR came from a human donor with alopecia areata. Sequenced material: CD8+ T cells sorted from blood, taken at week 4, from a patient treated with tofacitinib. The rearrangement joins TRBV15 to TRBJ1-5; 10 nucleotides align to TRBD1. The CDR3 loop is CATSADRGFDQPQHF. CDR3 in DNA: TGTGCCACCAGCGCGGACAGGGGGTTCGATCAGCCCCAGCATTTT.